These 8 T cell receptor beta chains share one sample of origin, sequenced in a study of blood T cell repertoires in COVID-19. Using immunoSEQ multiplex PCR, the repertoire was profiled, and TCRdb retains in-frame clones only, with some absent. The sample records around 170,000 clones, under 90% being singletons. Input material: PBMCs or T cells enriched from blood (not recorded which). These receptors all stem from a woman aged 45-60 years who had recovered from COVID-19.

CDR3 loop: CASSQDRRRVNEKLFF. CDR3 DNA: TGCGCCAGCAGCCAAGACCGTCGGAGAGTTAATGAAAAACTGTTTTTT. The rearrangement joins TRBV4-3 to TRBJ1-4; D gene unclear. The CDR3 length is 16 residues. Germline V CDR1 and CDR2: LGHNA, YSLEER. Trimming removed 0 bases from V and 4 bases from J, with 12 bases in between.

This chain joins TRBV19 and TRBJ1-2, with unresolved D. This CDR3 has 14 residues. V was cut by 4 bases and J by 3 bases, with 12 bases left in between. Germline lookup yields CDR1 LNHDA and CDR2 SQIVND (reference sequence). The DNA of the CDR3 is TGTGCCAGTAGTAAAACCAGGAGGGACTATGGCTACACCTTC. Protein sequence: CASSKTRRDYGYTF.

The CDR3 loop reads CATSRDQASGNTIYF. CDR3 DNA: TGTGCCACCAGCAGAGATCAGGCGTCTGGAAACACCATATATTTT. This chain uses TRBV15 with TRBJ1-3; D remains unclear. V lost 0 bases to trimming and J lost 1 base, with 7 bases between them. The CDR3 is made up of 15 amino acids. Per the germline V gene, CDR1 is LNHNV and CDR2 is YYDKDF (reference sequence).

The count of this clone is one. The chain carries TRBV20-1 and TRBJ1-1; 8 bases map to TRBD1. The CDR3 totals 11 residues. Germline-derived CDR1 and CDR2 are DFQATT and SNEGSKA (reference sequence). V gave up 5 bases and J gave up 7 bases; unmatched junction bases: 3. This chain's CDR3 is CSAPGQVEAFF. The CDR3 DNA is TGCAGTGCTCCGGGACAGGTTGAAGCTTTCTTT.

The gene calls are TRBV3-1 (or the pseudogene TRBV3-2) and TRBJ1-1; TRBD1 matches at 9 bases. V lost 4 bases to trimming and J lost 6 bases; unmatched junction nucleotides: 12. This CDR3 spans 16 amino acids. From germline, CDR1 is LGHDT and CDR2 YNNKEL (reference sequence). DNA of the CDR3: TGTGCCAGCAGCCTGAGACCGGGACAGGGCTCTCCTGAAGCTTTCTTT. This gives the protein CASSLRPGQGSPEAFF.

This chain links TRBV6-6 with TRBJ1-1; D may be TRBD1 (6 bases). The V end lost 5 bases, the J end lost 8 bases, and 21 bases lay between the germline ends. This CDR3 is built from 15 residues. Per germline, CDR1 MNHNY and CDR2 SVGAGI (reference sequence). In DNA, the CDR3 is TGTGCCAGCAGTCACACGGACAGCCCGAAAGGCGAAGCTTTCTTT. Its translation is CASSHTDSPKGEAFF.

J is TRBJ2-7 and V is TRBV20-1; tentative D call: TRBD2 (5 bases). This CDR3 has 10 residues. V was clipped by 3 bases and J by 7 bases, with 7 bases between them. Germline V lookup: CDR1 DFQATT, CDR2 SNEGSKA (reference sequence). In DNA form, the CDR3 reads TGCAGTGCTAGGAGGGTTGAGCAGTACTTC. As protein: CSARRVEQYF.

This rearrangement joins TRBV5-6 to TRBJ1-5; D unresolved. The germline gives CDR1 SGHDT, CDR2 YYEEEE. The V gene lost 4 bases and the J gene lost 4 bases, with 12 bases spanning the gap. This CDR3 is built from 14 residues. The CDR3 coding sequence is TGTGCCAGCAGCCGGAGGAGGCTAAATCAGCCCCAGCATTTT. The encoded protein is CASSRRRLNQPQHF. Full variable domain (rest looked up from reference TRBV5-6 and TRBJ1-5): DAGVTQSPTHLIKTRGQQVTLRCSPKSGHDTVSWYQQALGQGPQFIFQYYEEEERQRGNFPDRFSGHQFPNYSSELNVNALLLGDSALYLCASSRRRLNQPQHFGDGTRLSIL.